This T cell receptor (beta chain) was identified during a study of cytomegalovirus exposure and HLA in healthy donors. Overall study results and limits: Per published accounts, TCR beta sequences correctly predicted the HLA-A and HLA-B alleles of most subjects. The authors enumerated 150 to 200 TCR beta chains as linked to cytomegalovirus. A later analysis linked a missense variant in DCLRE1C to the trimming of TCR beta V and J genes.

PCR primers comprised 60 Vbeta and 13 Jbeta primers. Some clones are missing from TCRdb's copy, which holds only in-frame ones; the method was immunoSEQ multiplex PCR. The table shows 85,000 to 130,000 clones, with around three quarters occurring only once. To note about this clone: Its antigen is not identified.

Whereas donors were nominally healthy upon sampling, unrecorded immune exposures were probable. After removal of 11 bases from V and 0 bases from J, the junction contained 9 bases not matched to a gene. Germline CDR1 and CDR2: SGHVS and FNYEAQ. The CDR3 is 14 residues long. This TCR came from a woman aged 45-65 years in good health and CMV-seropositive. The J gene is TRBJ1-1, the V gene TRBV7-6; TRBD1 aligns across 7 bases. Material: PBMCs. DNA for the CDR3: TGTGCCGTTCGGACAGGAGGAATGAACACTGAAGCTTTCTTT. Translated, it gives CAVRTGGMNTEAFF.